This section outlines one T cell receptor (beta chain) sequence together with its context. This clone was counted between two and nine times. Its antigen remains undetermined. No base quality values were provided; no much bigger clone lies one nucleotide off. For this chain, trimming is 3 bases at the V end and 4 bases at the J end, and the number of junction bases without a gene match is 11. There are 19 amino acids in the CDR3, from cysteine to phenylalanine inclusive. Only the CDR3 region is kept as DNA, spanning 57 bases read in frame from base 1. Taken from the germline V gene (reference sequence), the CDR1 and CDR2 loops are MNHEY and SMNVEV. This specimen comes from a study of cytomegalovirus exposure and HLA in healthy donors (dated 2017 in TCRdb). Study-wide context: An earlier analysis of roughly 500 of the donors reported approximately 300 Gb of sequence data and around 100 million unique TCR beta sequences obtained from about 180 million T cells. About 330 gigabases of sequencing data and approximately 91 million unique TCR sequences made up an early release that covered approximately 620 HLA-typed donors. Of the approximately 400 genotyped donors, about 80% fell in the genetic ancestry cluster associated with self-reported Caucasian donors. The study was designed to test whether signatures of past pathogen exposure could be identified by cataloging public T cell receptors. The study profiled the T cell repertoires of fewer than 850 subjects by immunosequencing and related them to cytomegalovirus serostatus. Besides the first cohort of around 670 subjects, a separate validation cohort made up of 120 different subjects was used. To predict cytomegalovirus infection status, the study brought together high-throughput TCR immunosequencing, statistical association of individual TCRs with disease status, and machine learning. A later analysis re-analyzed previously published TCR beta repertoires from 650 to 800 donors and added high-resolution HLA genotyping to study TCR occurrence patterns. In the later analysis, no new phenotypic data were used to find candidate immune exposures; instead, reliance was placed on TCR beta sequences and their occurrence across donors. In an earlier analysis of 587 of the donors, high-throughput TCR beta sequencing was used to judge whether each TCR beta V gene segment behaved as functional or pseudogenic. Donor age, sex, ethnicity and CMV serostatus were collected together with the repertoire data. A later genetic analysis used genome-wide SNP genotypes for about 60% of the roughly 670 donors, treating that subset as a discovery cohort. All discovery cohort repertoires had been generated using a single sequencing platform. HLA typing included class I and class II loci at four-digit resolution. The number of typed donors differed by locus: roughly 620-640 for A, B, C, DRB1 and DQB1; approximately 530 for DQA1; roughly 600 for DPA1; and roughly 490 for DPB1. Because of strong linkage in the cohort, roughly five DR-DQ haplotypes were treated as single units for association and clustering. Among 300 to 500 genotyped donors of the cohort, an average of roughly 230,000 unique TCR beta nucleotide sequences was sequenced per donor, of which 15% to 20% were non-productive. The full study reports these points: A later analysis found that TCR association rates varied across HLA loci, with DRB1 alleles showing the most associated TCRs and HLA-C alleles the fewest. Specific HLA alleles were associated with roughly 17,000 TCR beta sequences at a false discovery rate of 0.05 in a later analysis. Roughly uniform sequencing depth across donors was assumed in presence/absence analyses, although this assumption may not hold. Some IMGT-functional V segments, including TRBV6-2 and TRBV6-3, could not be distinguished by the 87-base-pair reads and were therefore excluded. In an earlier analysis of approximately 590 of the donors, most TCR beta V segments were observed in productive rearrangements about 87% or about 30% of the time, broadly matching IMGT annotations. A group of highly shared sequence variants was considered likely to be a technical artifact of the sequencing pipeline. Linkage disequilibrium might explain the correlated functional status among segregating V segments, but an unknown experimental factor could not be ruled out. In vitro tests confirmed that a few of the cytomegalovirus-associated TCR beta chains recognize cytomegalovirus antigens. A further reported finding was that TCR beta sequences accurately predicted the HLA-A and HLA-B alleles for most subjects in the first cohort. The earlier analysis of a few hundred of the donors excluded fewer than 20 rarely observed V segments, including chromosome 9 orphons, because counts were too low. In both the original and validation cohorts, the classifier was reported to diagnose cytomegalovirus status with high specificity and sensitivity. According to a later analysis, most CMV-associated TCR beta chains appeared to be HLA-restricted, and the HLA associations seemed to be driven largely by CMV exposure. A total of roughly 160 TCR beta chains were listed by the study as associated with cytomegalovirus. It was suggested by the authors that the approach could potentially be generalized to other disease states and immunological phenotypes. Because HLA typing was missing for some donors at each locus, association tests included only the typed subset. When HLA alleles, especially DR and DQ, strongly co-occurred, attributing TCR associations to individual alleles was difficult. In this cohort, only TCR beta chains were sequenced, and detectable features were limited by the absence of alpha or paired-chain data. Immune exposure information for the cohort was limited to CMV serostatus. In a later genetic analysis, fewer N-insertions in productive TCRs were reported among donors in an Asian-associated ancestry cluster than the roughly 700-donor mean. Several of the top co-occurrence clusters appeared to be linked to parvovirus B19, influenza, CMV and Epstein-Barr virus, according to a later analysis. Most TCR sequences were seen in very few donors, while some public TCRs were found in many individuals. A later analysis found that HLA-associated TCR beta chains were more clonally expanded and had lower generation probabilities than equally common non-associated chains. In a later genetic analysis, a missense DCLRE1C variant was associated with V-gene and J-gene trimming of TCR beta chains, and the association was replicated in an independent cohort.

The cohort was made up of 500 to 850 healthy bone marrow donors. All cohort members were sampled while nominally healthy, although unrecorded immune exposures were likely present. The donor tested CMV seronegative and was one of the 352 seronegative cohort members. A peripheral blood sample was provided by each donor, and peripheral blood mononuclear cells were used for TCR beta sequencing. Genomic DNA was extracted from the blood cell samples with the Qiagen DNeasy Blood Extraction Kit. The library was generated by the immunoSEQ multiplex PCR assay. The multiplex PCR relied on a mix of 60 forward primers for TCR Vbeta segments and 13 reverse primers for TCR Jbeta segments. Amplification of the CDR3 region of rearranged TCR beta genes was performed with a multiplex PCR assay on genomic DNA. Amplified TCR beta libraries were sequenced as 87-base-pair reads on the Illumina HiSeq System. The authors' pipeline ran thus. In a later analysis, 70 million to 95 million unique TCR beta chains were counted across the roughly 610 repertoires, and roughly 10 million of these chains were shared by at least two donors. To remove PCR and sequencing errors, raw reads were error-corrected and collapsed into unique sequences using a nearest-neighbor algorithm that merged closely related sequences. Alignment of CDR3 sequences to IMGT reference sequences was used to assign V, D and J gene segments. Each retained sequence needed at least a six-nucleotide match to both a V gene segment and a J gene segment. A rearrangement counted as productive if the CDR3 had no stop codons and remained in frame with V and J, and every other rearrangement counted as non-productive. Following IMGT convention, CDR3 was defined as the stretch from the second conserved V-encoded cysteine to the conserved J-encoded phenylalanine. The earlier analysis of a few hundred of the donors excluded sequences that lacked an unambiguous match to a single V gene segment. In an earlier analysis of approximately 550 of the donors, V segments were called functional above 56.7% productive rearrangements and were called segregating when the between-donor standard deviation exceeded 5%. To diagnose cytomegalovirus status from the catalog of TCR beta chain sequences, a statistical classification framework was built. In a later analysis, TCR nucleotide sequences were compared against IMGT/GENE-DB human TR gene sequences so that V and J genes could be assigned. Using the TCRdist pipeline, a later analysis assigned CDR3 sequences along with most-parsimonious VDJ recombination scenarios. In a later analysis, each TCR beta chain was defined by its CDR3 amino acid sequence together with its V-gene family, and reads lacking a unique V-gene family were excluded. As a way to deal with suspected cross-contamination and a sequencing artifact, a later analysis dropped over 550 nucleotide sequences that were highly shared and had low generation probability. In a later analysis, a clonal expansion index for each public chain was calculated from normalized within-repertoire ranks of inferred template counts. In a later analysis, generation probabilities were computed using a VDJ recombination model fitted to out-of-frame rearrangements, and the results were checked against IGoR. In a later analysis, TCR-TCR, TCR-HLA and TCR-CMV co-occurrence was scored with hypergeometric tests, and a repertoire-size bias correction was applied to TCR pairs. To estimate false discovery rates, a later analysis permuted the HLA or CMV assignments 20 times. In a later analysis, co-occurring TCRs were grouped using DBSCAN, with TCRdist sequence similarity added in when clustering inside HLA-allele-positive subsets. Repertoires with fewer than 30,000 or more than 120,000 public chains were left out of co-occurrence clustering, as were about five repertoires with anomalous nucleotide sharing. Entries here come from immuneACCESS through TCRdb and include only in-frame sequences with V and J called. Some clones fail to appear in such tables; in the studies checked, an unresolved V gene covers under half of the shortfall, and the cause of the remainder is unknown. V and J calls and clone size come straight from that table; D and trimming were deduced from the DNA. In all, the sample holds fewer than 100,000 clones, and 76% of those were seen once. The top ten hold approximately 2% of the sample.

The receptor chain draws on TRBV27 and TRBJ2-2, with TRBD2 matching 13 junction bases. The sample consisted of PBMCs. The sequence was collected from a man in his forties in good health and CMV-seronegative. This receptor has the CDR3 CASSFLRTSGSSGTGELFF. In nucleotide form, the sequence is TGTGCCAGCAGTTTTCTCCGGACTAGCGGGAGTTCGGGCACCGGGGAGCTGTTTTTT.